This T cell receptor beta chain was recorded in a study of CD8 T cells in ankylosing spondylitis. General study findings and limits: Seemingly distinctive of ankylosing spondylitis blood was a TCR beta motif formed by eight highly homologous variants. Clones linked to disease, bearing a CD8+ phenotype, were relatively rare in peripheral blood. Reportedly, disease-linked clones are significantly enriched in ankylosing spondylitis patients' matched synovial fluid.

The CDR3 runs to 16 residues. V lost 7 bases to trimming and J lost 1 base; unmatched junction nucleotides: 10. From germline, CDR1 is MDHEN and CDR2 SYDVKM. Worth noting for this clonotype: Its antigen is unknown.

In TCRdb, the 5' RACE reads were re-called with MiXCR into one record per CDR3 protein. The sample has about 750,000 distinct CDR3 sequences; around 19% are singletons. This receptor was identified in a male donor with ankylosing spondylitis. Sequencing was done on a sample of blood, either unsorted or a sorted T cell fraction (not recorded which). This rearrangement joins TRBV28 to TRBJ2-4; TRBD1 matches at 7 bases. CDR3 loop: CASNQGDGWAKNIQYF. In DNA form, the CDR3 reads TGTGCCAGCAATCAGGGGGATGGATGGGCCAAAAACATTCAGTACTTC.